The present T cell receptor (beta chain) was sequenced within a study of technical replicates of blood from a few donors. Libraries were prepared by immunoSEQ multiplex PCR; TCRdb keeps only in-frame clonotypes and omits some of them. The repertoire holds 70,000 to 80,000 clones, with approximately 96% as singletons. CDR1 is MNHEY, CDR2 SVGAGI, per germline. With V trimmed by 4 bases and J by 3 bases, 9 bases remained unmatched. The CDR3 spans 15 residues. Sequencing used T cells isolated from PBMCs. The chain combines TRBV6-5 with TRBJ2-7; TRBD1 matches at 7 bases. The sequence was collected from a human donor in good health. The CDR3 DNA is TGTGCCAGCAGTTCCATTGACAGGGAACTCTACGAGCAGTACTTC. Its protein product is CASSSIDRELYEQYF.